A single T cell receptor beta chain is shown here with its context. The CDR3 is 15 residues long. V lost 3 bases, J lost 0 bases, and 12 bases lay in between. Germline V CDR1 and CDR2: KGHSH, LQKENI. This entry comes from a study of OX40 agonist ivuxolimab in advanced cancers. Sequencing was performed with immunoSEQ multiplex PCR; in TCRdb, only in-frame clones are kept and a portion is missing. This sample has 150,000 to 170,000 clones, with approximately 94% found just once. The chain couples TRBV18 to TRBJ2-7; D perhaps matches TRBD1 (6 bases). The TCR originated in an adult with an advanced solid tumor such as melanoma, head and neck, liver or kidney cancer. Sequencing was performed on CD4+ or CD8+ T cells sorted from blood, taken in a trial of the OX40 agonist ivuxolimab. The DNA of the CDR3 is TGTGCCAGCTCACCGTGGGACACTAACTCCTACGAGCAGTACTTC. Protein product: CASSPWDTNSYEQYF.